This T cell receptor (beta chain) was found in a study of radiotherapy plus CTLA-4 blockade in lung cancer. Whole-study findings and limits: TCR clones from tumors expanded in blood after radiotherapy plus ipilimumab.

Points on this clone: Its specificity is not known.

Focal radiation plus CTLA-4 blockade with ipilimumab was given to patients with chemo-refractory metastatic non-small-cell lung cancer. From germline, CDR1 is LNHDA and CDR2 SQIVND (reference sequence). The length of the CDR3 is 15 residues. J was trimmed by 6 bases and V by 5 bases; bases with no gene match: 9. Here immunoSEQ multiplex PCR was the method, and the copy in TCRdb shows in-frame clones only, minus some. In the table there are 80,000 or so clones, 70% to 85% of which are singletons. The receptor was derived from a human donor with non-small cell lung cancer who had stable disease on radiotherapy plus ipilimumab. Sequencing was performed on peripheral blood, taken from a patient treated with radiotherapy plus ipilimumab. The chain is built from TRBV19 and TRBJ1-5, with TRBD1 matching over 8 bases. The CDR3 sequence: CASSPTQGAVQPQHF. CDR3 in DNA: TGTGCCAGTAGTCCAACGCAGGGGGCAGTTCAGCCCCAGCATTTT.